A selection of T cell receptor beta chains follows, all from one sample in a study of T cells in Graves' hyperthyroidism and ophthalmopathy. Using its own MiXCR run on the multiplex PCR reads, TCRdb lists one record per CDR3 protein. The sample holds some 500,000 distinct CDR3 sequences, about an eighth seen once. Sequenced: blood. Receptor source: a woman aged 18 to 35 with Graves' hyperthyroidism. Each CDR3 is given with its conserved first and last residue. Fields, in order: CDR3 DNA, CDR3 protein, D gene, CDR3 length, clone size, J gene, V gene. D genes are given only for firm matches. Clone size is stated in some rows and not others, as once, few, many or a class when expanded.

CDR3 DNA: TGCAGTGCTAGCGAGGTAGCTGATACGCAGTATTTT
CDR3 protein: CSASEVADTQYF
D gene: NA
CDR3 length: 12
clone size: many
J gene: TRBJ2-3
V gene: TRBV20-1

CDR3 DNA: TGTGCCAGTAAGGAGCGGGATAATTCACCCCTCCACTTT
CDR3 protein: CASKERDNSPLHF
D gene: NA
CDR3 length: 13
clone size: NA
J gene: TRBJ1-6
V gene: TRBV19

CDR3 DNA: TGTGCCAGCAGTTTTATCGTAGCGGGAGGGAATGAGCAGTTCTTC
CDR3 protein: CASSFIVAGGNEQFF
D gene: TRBD2
CDR3 length: 15
clone size: many
J gene: TRBJ2-1
V gene: TRBV27

CDR3 DNA: TGTGCCAGCAACCCCGGGCCCCTAAGCACATCACCCCTCCACTTT
CDR3 protein: CASNPGPLSTSPLHF
D gene: NA
CDR3 length: 15
clone size: many
J gene: TRBJ1-6
V gene: TRBV27

CDR3 DNA: TGTGCCAGCAGCCAAGAGGCGCAGAGCAATCAGCCCCAGCATTTT
CDR3 protein: CASSQEAQSNQPQHF
D gene: NA
CDR3 length: 15
clone size: NA
J gene: TRBJ1-5
V gene: TRBV4-2

CDR3 DNA: TGTGCCAGCAGTGCTCAAACTAGCGGACCCGGAGATACGCAGTATTTT
CDR3 protein: CASSAQTSGPGDTQYF
D gene: TRBD2
CDR3 length: 16
clone size: many
J gene: TRBJ2-3
V gene: TRBV6-1

CDR3 DNA: TGCGCCAGCAGCCAAGGAGAGTTCGGTTACAATGAGCAGTTCTTC
CDR3 protein: CASSQGEFGYNEQFF
D gene: NA
CDR3 length: 15
clone size: NA
J gene: TRBJ2-1
V gene: TRBV4-1

CDR3 DNA: TGTGCCATCAGTGAGTCGAATAAGAGGAGCGGGAGGGCCAATGAGCAGTTCTTC
CDR3 protein: CAISESNKRSGRANEQFF
D gene: TRBD2
CDR3 length: 18
clone size: many
J gene: TRBJ2-1
V gene: TRBV10-3

CDR3 DNA: TGTGCCAGTACAGCGGACAGAAATAACTATGGCTACACCTTC
CDR3 protein: CASTADRNNYGYTF
D gene: NA
CDR3 length: 14
clone size: many
J gene: TRBJ1-2
V gene: TRBV19

CDR3 DNA: TGTGCCAGCAGCCAAGATCGCGGGAGGGGTTTCGATGAGCAGTTCTTC
CDR3 protein: CASSQDRGRGFDEQFF
D gene: TRBD2
CDR3 length: 16
clone size: few
J gene: TRBJ2-1
V gene: TRBV4-2

CDR3 DNA: TGTGCTAGTGACCAGGGGCAGCCCGGCTTCAATCAGCCCCAGCATTTT
CDR3 protein: CASDQGQPGFNQPQHF
D gene: NA
CDR3 length: 16
clone size: many
J gene: TRBJ1-5
V gene: TRBV12-5

CDR3 DNA: TGTGCCAGCAGCTTAGGGGACACCACCTACAATGAGCAGTTCTTC
CDR3 protein: CASSLGDTTYNEQFF
D gene: NA
CDR3 length: 15
clone size: NA
J gene: TRBJ2-1
V gene: TRBV7-8

CDR3 DNA: TGTGCCAGCAGCGTCGGGACAGGGACTTCAAGCTACACCTTC
CDR3 protein: CASSVGTGTSSYTF
D gene: TRBD1
CDR3 length: 14
clone size: few
J gene: TRBJ1-2
V gene: TRBV5-6

CDR3 DNA: TGTGCCAGCAGCTTTGTGATATTGGACATTCAGTACTTC
CDR3 protein: CASSFVILDIQYF
D gene: NA
CDR3 length: 13
clone size: few
J gene: TRBJ2-4
V gene: TRBV11-3

CDR3 DNA: TGTGCCTGGCTGGGGGGGGCAGCTTTCTTT
CDR3 protein: CAWLGGAAFF
D gene: NA
CDR3 length: 10
clone size: NA
J gene: TRBJ1-1
V gene: TRBV30

CDR3 DNA: TGTGCCAGCAGTGGAGGACAGGCGATCTCCTACGAGCAGTACTTC
CDR3 protein: CASSGGQAISYEQYF
D gene: TRBD1
CDR3 length: 15
clone size: many
J gene: TRBJ2-7
V gene: TRBV12-3/TRBV12-4

CDR3 DNA: TGTGCCAGCAGTTTAGTAGTAGGGGGGACAGGGGACGACTATGGCTACACCTTC
CDR3 protein: CASSLVVGGTGDDYGYTF
D gene: TRBD1
CDR3 length: 18
clone size: many
J gene: TRBJ1-2
V gene: TRBV12-3/TRBV12-4

CDR3 DNA: TGTGCCAGCAAGGAACAGGGGGCCCCCCTGTTCGGCTACACCTTC
CDR3 protein: CASKEQGAPLFGYTF
D gene: TRBD1
CDR3 length: 15
clone size: many
J gene: TRBJ1-2
V gene: TRBV6-2/TRBV6-3

CDR3 DNA: TGTGCTAGTCTCCGCGGAGGAAGCAACGTCCTGACTTTC
CDR3 protein: CASLRGGSNVLTF
D gene: NA
CDR3 length: 13
clone size: many
J gene: TRBJ2-6
V gene: TRBV12-5

CDR3 DNA: TGTGCCAGCAGCCAACCGGGGTTTAACACTGAAGCTTTCTTT
CDR3 protein: CASSQPGFNTEAFF
D gene: NA
CDR3 length: 14
clone size: many
J gene: TRBJ1-1
V gene: TRBV3-1